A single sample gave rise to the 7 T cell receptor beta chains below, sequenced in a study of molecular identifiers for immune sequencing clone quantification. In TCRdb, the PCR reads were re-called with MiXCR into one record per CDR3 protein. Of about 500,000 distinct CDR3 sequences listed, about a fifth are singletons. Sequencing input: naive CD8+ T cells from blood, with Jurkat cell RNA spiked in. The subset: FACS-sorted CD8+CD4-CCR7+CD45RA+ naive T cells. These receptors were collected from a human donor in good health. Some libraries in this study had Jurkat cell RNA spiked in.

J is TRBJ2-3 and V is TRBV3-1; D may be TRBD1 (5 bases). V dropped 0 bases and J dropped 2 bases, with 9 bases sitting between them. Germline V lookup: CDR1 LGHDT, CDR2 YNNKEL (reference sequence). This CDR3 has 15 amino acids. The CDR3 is CASSQDDRTTDTQYF. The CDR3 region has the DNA TGTGCCAGCAGCCAAGACGACAGAACCACAGATACGCAGTATTTT.

CDR3: CASLFERGRANPGETQYF. The CDR3 DNA sequence: TGTGCCAGCTTATTCGAAAGGGGGAGGGCCAATCCGGGAGAGACCCAGTACTTC. The chain carries TRBV2 and TRBJ2-5; D may be TRBD2 (7 bases). The germline V and J ends were trimmed by 8 bases and 4 bases, with 29 bases remaining between them. The length of the CDR3 is 18 residues. CDR1 is SNHLY and CDR2 is FYNNEI in the germline V gene. Full variable domain (outside the CDR3, taken from reference TRBV2 and TRBJ2-5): EPEVTQTPSHQVTQMGQEVILRCVPISNHLYFYWYRQILGQKVEFLVSFYNNEISEKSEIFDDQFSVERPDGSNFTLKIRSTKLEDSAMYFCASLFERGRANPGETQYFGPGTRLLVL.

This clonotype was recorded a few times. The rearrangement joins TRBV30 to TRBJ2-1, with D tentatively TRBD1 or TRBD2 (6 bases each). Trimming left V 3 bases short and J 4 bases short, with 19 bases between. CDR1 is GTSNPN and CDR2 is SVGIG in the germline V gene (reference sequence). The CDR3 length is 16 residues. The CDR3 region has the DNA TGTGCCTGGAGAAACTTCTTCGGGGGCCCGTACAATGAGCAGTTCTTC. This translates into CAWRNFFGGPYNEQFF.

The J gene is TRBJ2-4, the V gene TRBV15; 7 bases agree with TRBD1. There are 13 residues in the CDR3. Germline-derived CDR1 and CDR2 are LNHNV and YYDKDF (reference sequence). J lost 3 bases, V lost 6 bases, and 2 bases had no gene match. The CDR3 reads CATSQGDKNIQYF. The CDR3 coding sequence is TGTGCCACCAGTCAGGGGGACAAAAACATTCAGTACTTC.

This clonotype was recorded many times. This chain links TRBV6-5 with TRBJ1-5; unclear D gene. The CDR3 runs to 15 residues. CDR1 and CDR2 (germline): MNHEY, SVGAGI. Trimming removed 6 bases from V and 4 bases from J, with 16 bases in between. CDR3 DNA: TGTGCCAGCAGACTGACCGGAGGCGGTAATCAGCCCCAGCATTTT. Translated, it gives CASRLTGGGNQPQHF.

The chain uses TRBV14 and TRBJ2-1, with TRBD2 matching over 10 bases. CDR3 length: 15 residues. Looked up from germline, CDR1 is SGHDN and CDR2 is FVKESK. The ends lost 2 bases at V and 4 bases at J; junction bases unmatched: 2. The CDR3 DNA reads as TGTGCCAGCAGCCAAATAGCGGGGGGTTACAATGAGCAGTTCTTC. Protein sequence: CASSQIAGGYNEQFF. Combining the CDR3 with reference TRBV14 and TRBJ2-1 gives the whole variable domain EAGVTQFPSHSVIEKGQTVTLRCDPISGHDNLYWYRRVMGKEIKFLLHFVKESKQDESGMPNNRFLAERTGGTYSTLKVQPAELEDSGVYFCASSQIAGGYNEQFFGPGTRLTVL.

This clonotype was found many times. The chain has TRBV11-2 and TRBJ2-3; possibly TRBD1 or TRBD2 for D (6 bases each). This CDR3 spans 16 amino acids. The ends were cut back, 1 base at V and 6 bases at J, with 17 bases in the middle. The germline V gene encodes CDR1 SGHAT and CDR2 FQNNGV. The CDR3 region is CASSLGGTNAGDTQYF. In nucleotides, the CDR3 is TGTGCCAGCAGCTTAGGCGGGACAAACGCAGGGGATACGCAGTATTTT. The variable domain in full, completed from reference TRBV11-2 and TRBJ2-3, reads EAGVAQSPRYKIIEKRQSVAFWCNPISGHATLYWYQQILGQGPKLLIQFQNNGVVDDSQLPKDRFSAERLKGVDSTLKIQPAKLEDSAVYLCASSLGGTNAGDTQYFGPGTRLTVL.